This T cell receptor beta chain was sequenced in a study of post-analysis software for immune sequencing data (dated by TCRdb to between 2014 and 2017). Looking at the study overall: Recorded disease courses included relapsing-remitting, secondary progressive and progressive-relapsing multiple sclerosis, with some patients lacking subtype annotation. Patient repertoires were compared against 10 to 12 previously published healthy control repertoires from donors aged roughly 6 to 28 years. A subset of samples was prepared in parallel using single-end sample barcoding, then pooled and co-amplified after Illumina adapter ligation. Points the paper makes about the study in general: Normalized Chao1 diversity was significantly lower in multiple sclerosis patients than controls, suggesting substantial peripheral T-cell clonal expansion. Direct clustering with F measure revealed strong co-clustering of samples prepared in the same batch, which led to a batch-effect correction. The multiple sclerosis patient group was slightly younger than the control group. About 5 TRBV segments, including TRBV5-6, TRBV5-1 and TRBV20-1, were significantly more frequent in patients than controls.

To demonstrate the VDJtools post-analysis software, the study profiled TCR beta repertoires from the peripheral blood of about a dozen young patients with multiple sclerosis. The multiple sclerosis patients were children and adolescents between about 6 and 16 years of age. This clonotype was seen a handful of times. The clone's antigen remains unknown. No base quality values were provided; no much bigger clone lies one nucleotide off. The library was prepared using PCR. TCRdb records Illumina HiSeq 2500 as the sequencer. Unique molecular identifiers were incorporated into TCR beta cDNA libraries to reduce PCR and sequencing biases. Every 1 to 10 million input T cells yielded approximately 500,000 cDNA molecules, meaning each molecule approximated one T cell. The same protocol used for the earlier healthy control dataset was applied to prepare and sequence the patient libraries. Within a given batch, samples were prepared together, multiplexed and sequenced on the same HiSeq lane. The study's processing was this. Raw barcoded reads were processed with MIGEC, discarding single-read molecular identifier groups before consensus assembly and CDR3 extraction. Clonotype tables were post-analysed with VDJtools, and diversity was normalized by down-sampling all datasets to the smallest sample size. Repertoire overlap clustering matched CDR3 amino acid but not nucleotide sequences to correct batch-related cross-sample contamination. The public reads were quality trimmed at Q25 with fastp and then assembled into clones with MiXCR by TCRdb, keeping productive beta chains. A single entry per CDR3 protein holds the most common genes and DNA from its merged rows. The V and J calls come from TCRdb's annotation, not from the publication. In all, the sample holds about 620,000 distinct CDR3 sequences, and roughly 46% of those were seen once. More than 1.5% of the sample is taken by the ten largest.

V and J are truncated by 5 bases and 6 bases respectively, leaving an intervening sequence of 14 bases. For CDR1 and CDR2, the germline V gene (reference sequence) lists SEHNR and FQNEAQ. The CDR3 goes from the cysteine to the phenylalanine over 14 residues. The DNA shown is the 42-base CDR3, in frame from base 1. The sequenced sample consisted of blood. The V and J segments used are TRBV7-9 and TRBJ2-1, with the D segment identity uncertain. The clonotype originates from a girl aged 10-17 years with multiple sclerosis. The CDR3 loop reads CASSPPAARNEQFF. The DNA is as follows: TGTGCCAGCAGCCCTCCCGCGGCGCGCAATGAGCAGTTCTTC.